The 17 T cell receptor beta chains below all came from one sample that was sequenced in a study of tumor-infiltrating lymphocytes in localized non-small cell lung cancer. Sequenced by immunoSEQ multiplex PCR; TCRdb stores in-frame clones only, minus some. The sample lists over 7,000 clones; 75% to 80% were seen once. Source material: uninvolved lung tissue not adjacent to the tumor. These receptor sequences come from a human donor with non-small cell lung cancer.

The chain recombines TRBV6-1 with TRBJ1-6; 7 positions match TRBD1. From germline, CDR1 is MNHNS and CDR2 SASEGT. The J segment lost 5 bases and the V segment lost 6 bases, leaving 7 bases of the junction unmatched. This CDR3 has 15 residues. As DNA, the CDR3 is TGTGCCAGCAGCGATTGGGGACAGAATAATTCACCCCTCCACTTT. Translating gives CASSDWGQNNSPLHF.

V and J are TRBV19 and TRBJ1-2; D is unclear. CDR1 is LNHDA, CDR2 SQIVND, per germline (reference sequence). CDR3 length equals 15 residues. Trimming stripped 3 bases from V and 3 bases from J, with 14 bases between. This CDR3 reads CASSMPRAVYYGYTF. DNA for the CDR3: TGTGCCAGTAGTATGCCTAGGGCGGTCTACTATGGCTACACCTTC.

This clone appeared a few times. The CDR3 DNA reads TGTGCCAGCAGCTTAGGTGTTCAAGAGACCCAGTACTTC. Protein product: CASSLGVQETQYF. The chain employs TRBV11-1 and TRBJ2-5; no clear D gene. CDR3 length equals 13 residues. Germline CDR1 reads SGHAT; CDR2 reads FQDESV (reference sequence). Deletions cut 1 base from V and 2 bases from J, with 5 bases between.

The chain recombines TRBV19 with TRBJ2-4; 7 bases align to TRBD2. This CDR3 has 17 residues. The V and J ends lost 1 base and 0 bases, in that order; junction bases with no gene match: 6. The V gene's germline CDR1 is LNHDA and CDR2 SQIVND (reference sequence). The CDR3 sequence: CASSIAGRERAKNIQYF. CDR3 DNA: TGTGCCAGTAGTATAGCTGGGCGGGAGAGAGCCAAAAACATTCAGTACTTC. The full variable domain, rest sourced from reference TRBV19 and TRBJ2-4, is DGGITQSPKYLFRKEGQNVTLSCEQNLNHDAMYWYRQDPGQGLRLIYYSQIVNDFQKGDIAEGYSVSREKKESFPLTVTSAQKNPTAFYLCASSIAGRERAKNIQYFGAGTRLSVL.

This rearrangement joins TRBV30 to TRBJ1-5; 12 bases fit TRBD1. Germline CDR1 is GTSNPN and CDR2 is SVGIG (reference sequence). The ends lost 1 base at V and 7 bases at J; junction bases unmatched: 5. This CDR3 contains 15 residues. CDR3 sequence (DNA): TGTGCCTGGAGTGCCGTGGGGACAGGGGGCCAGCCCCAGCATTTT. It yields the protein CAWSAVGTGGQPQHF.

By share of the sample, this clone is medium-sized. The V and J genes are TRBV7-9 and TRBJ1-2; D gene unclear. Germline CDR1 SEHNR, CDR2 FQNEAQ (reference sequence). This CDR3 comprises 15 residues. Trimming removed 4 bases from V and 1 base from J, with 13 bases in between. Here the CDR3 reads CASSSVGGDNYGYTF. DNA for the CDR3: TGTGCCAGCAGCTCGGTTGGCGGGGATAACTATGGCTACACCTTC.

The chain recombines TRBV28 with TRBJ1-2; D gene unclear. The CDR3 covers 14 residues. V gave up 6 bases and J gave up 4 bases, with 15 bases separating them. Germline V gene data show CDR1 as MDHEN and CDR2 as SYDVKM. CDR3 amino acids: CASSRLWGTYGYTF. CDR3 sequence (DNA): TGTGCCAGCAGCCGGTTATGGGGTACCTATGGCTACACCTTC.

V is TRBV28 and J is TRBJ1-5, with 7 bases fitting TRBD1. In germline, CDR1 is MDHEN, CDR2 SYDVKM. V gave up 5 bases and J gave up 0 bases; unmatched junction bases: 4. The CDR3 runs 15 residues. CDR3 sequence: CASSRTGYSNQPQHF. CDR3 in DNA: TGTGCCAGCAGTCGGACAGGTTATAGCAATCAGCCCCAGCATTTT.

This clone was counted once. CDR3 sequence (DNA): TGTGCCAGTAGTATACGGGGGGCGAGGACTGAAGCTTTCTTT. This translates into CASSIRGARTEAFF. The rearrangement links TRBV19 to TRBJ1-1, with a possible D match to TRBD1 (6 bases). The CDR3 runs to 14 residues. Germline assignment: CDR1 LNHDA and CDR2 SQIVND (reference sequence). Trimming cost V 2 bases and J 5 bases, with 12 bases left between them.

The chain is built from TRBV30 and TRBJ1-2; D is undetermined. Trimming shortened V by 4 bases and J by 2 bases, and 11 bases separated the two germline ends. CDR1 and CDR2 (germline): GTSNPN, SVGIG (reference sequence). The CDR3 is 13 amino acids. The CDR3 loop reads CAWTRSRNYGYTF. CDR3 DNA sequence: TGTGCCTGGACCCGATCTCGAAACTATGGCTACACCTTC.

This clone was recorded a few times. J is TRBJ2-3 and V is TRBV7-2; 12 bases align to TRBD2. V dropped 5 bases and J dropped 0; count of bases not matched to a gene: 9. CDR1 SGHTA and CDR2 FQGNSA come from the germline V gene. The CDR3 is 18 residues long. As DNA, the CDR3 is TGTGCCAGCAGCCGCCCACCCGGGACTAGCGGGAGCACAGATACGCAGTATTTT. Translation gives CASSRPPGTSGSTDTQYF. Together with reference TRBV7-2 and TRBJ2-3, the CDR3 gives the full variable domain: GAGVSQSPSNKVTEKGKDVELRCDPISGHTALYWYRQSLGQGLEFLIYFQGNSAPDKSGLPSDRFSAERTGGSVSTLTIQRTQQEDSAVYLCASSRPPGTSGSTDTQYFGPGTRLTVL.

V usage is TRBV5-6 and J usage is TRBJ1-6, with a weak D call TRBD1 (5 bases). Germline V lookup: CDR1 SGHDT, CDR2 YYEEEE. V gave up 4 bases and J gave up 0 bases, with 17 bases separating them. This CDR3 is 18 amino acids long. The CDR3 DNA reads TGTGCCAGCAGCGGGGGGTCCAGTGTTAGCTCCTATAATTCACCCCTCCACTTT. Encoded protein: CASSGGSSVSSYNSPLHF.

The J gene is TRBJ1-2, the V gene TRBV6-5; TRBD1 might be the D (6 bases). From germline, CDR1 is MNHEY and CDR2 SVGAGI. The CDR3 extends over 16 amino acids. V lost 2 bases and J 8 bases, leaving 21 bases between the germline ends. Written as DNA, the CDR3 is TGTGCCAGCAGTTACCTTTTACAGGGCGGGGCGGGAGGCTACACCTTC. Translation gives CASSYLLQGGAGGYTF.

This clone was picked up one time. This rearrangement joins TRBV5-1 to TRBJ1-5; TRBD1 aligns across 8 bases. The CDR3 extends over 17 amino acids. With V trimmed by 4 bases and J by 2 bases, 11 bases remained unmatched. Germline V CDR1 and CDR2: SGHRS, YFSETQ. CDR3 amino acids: CASSLVPTGVGNQPQHF. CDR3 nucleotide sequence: TGCGCCAGCAGCCTGGTACCGACAGGGGTTGGCAATCAGCCCCAGCATTTT. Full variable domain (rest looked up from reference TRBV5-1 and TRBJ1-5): KAGVTQTPRYLIKTRGQQVTLSCSPISGHRSVSWYQQTPGQGLQFLFEYFSETQRNKGNFPGRFSGRQFSNSRSEMNVSTLELGDSALYLCASSLVPTGVGNQPQHFGDGTRLSIL.

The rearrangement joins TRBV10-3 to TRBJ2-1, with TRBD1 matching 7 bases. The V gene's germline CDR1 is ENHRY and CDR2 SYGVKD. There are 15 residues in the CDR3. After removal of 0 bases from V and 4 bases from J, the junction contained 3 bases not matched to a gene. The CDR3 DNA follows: TGTGCCATCAGTGAGTCTCGGGACAGATACAATGAGCAGTTCTTC. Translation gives CAISESRDRYNEQFF.

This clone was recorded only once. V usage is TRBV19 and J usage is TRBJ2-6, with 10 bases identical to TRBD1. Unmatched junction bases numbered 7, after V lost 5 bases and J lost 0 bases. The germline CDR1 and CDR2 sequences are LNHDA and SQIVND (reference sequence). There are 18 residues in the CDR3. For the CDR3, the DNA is TGTGCCAGTAGTTCTTGGGACAGGGGTCTCTCTGGGGCCAACGTCCTGACTTTC. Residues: CASSSWDRGLSGANVLTF.

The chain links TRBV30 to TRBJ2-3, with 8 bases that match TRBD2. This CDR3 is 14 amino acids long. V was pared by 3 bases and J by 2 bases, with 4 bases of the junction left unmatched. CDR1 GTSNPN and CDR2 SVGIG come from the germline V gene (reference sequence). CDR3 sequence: CAWSYSGTTDTQYF. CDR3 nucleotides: TGTGCCTGGAGCTATAGCGGGACCACAGATACGCAGTATTTT.